Below are 10 T cell receptor beta chains sequenced from a single sample in a study of T cells after yellow fever vaccination. From the 5' RACE reads, TCRdb called clonotypes with MiXCR, one entry per CDR3 protein. The sample includes 65,000 to 70,000 distinct CDR3 sequences, under 6.5% of them seen just once. Sequences were derived from CD4+ T cells sorted from PBMCs, sampled less than 16 days after the first yellow fever vaccination. These receptor sequences come from a man between 18 and 35 years old who received the YFV17D yellow fever vaccine.

This clonotype was seen only a few times. This chain connects TRBV5-4 to TRBJ2-3, with 7 bases matching TRBD1. CDR3 length equals 17 residues. Per germline, CDR1 SGHNT and CDR2 YYREEE (reference sequence). The ends lost 5 bases at V and 3 bases at J; junction bases unmatched: 15. The CDR3 sequence is CASSPPRQGFRTDTQYF. The CDR3 region has the DNA TGTGCCAGCAGTCCCCCCCGACAGGGATTTCGAACAGATACGCAGTATTTT.

This clonotype was seen many times. The rearrangement uses TRBV20-1 and TRBJ1-1, with 7 bases lining up with TRBD1. In germline, CDR1 is DFQATT, CDR2 SNEGSKA (reference sequence). CDR3 length equals 14 residues. The J segment lost 6 bases and the V segment lost 0 bases, leaving 7 bases of the junction unmatched. The CDR3 loop is CSARDRQGFPEAFF. CDR3 nucleotide sequence: TGCAGTGCTAGAGATCGACAGGGTTTCCCTGAAGCTTTCTTT.

This clonotype was counted at least ten times. CDR3 nucleotide sequence: TGTGCCAGCAGTTTCCAACAGGGTAACGGGGAGCTGTTTTTT. This gives the protein CASSFQQGNGELFF. The genes are TRBV12-3 or TRBV12-4 and TRBJ2-2; tentatively, D is TRBD1 (6 bases). The CDR3 is 14 residues long. Trimming left V 3 bases short and J 7 bases short, with 12 bases between.

This clonotype has ten or more counts. The chain carries TRBV12-3 or TRBV12-4 and TRBJ2-7; the D gene is possibly TRBD1 (5 bases). Trimming left V 4 bases short and J 3 bases short, with 10 bases between. CDR3 size: 13 residues. The CDR3 bases are TGTGCCAGCAGTTCCGGACACCTCTACGAGCAGTACTTC. It codes for CASSSGHLYEQYF.

This clonotype was recorded many times. The rearrangement joins TRBV7-2 to TRBJ2-3; weak D call: TRBD2 (5 bases). This CDR3 comprises 15 residues. Germline loops: CDR1 SGHTA, CDR2 FQGNSA. Trimming took 6 bases from V and 3 from J, leaving 16 bases between them. CDR3: CASRPLAGATDTQYF. The CDR3 DNA follows: TGTGCCAGCAGGCCTCTAGCAGGAGCAACAGATACGCAGTATTTT. Variable domain in full (rest from reference TRBV7-2 and TRBJ2-3): GAGVSQSPSNKVTEKGKDVELRCDPISGHTALYWYRQSLGQGLEFLIYFQGNSAPDKSGLPSDRFSAERTGGSVSTLTIQRTQQEDSAVYLCASRPLAGATDTQYFGPGTRLTVL.

This clonotype was detected ten times or more. The chain uses TRBV5-1 and TRBJ1-1; D might be TRBD1 (5 bases). The V gene lost 0 bases and the J gene lost 11 bases, with 14 bases spanning the gap. Germline CDR1 and CDR2: SGHRS and YFSETQ. The CDR3 runs 13 residues. The CDR3, as DNA: TGCGCCAGCAGCTTGGGGGTCACCAGGGAGGCTTTCTTT. It is translated as CASSLGVTREAFF.

This clonotype was detected ten times or more. This CDR3 is CASSIGPPGREYNEQFF. The CDR3 DNA reads TGTGCCAGTAGTATAGGCCCTCCCGGCAGGGAGTACAATGAGCAGTTCTTC. The rearrangement joins TRBV19 to TRBJ2-1, with D perhaps matching TRBD1 or TRBD2 (5 bases each). V lost 1 base to trimming and J lost 4 bases, with 17 bases between them. The CDR3 contains 17 residues. Looked up from germline, CDR1 is LNHDA and CDR2 is SQIVND (reference sequence).

This clonotype was picked up many times. The chain carries TRBV5-1 and TRBJ2-3; no clear D gene. CDR1 and CDR2 (germline): SGHRS, YFSETQ. V was cut by 3 bases and J by 7 bases, with 15 bases left in between. The CDR3 is 14 residues long. CDR3 protein: CASSSGRSPHTQYF. CDR3 nucleotides: TGCGCCAGCAGCTCTGGACGGAGCCCGCATACGCAGTATTTT.

This clonotype was counted at least ten times. The chain combines TRBV15 with TRBJ1-4; the D is unclear. The CDR3 totals 12 residues. The germline CDR1 and CDR2 sequences are LNHNV and YYDKDF (reference sequence). Trimming cost V 1 base and J 8 bases, with 5 bases left between them. The CDR3 loop reads CATSRAGEKLFF. The CDR3 nucleotides read TGTGCCACCAGCAGAGCGGGGGAAAAACTGTTTTTT.

This clonotype was detected ten times or more. The gene calls are TRBV12-3 or TRBV12-4 and TRBJ1-5; a possible D gene is TRBD1 (6 bases). The CDR3 length is 15 residues. Trimming removed 5 bases from V and 0 bases from J, with 11 bases in between. CDR3 nucleotides: TGTGCCAGCAGTCCCCGACAGGTTAGCAATCAGCCCCAGCATTTT. It translates to CASSPRQVSNQPQHF.